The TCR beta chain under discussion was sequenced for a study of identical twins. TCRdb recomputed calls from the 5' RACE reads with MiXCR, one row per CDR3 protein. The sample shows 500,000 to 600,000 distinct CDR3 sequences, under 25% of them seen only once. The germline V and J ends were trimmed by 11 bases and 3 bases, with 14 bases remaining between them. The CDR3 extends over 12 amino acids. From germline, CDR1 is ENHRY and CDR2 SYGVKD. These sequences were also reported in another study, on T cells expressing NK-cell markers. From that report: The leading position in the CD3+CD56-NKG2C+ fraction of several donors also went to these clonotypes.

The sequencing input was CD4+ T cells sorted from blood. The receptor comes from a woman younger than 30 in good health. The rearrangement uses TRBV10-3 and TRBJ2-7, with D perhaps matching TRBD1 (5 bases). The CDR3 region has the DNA TGTGCCTACAGGACACCGGACTACGAGCAGTACTTC. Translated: CAYRTPDYEQYF.